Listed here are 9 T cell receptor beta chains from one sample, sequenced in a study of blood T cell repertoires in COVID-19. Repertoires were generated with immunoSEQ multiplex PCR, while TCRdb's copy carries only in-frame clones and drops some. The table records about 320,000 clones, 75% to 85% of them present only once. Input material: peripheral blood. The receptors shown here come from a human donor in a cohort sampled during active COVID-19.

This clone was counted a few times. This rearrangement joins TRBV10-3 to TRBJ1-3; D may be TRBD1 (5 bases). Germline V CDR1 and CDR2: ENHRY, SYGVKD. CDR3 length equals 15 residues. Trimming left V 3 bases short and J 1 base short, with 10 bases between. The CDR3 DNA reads TGTGCCATCAGTGACCATTACAGGTCTGGAAACACCATATATTTT. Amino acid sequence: CAISDHYRSGNTIYF.

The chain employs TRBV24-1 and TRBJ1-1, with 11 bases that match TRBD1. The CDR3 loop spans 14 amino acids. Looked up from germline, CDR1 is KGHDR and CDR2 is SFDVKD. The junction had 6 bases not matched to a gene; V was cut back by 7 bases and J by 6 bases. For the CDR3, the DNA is TGTGCCACCAGGGGTGGACAGGGGGCCTCTGAAGCTTTCTTT. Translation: CATRGGQGASEAFF.

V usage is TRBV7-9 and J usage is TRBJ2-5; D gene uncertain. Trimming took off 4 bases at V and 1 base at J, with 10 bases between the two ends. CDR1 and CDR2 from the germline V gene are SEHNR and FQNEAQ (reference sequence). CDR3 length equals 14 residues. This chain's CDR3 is CASSYRSAQETQYF. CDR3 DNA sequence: TGTGCCAGCAGCTATCGGAGCGCCCAAGAGACCCAGTACTTC.

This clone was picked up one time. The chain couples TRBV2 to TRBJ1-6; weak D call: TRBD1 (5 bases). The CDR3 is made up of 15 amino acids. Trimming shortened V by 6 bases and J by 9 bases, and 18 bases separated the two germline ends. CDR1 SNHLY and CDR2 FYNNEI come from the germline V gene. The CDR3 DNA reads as TGTGCCAGCAGGGGCCGGGGGGACGGGCTTTCACCCCTCCACTTT. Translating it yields CASRGRGDGLSPLHF.

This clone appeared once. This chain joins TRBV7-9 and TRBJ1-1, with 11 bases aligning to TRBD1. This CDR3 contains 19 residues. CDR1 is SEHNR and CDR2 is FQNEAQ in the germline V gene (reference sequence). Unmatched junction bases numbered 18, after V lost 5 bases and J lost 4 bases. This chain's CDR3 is CASSPLWGGQGVRGTEAFF. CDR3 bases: TGTGCCAGCAGCCCACTATGGGGGGGACAGGGGGTGCGAGGCACTGAAGCTTTCTTT. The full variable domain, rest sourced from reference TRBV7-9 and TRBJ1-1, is DTGVSQNPRHKITKRGQNVTFRCDPISEHNRLYWYRQTLGQGPEFLTYFQNEAQLEKSRLLSDRFSAERPKGSFSTLEIQRTEQGDSAMYLCASSPLWGGQGVRGTEAFFGQGTRLTVV.

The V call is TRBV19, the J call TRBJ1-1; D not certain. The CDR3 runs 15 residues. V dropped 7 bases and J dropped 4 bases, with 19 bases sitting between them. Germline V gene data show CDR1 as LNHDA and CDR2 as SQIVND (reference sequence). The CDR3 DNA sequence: TGTGCCAGTAATCGGGCCCCGGAGGGAACCACTGAAGCTTTCTTT. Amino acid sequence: CASNRAPEGTTEAFF.

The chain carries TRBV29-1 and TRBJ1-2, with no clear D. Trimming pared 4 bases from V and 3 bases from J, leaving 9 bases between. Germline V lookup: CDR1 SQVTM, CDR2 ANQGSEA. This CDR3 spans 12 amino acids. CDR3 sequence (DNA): TGCAGCGTTGTTCGGTTGGACTATGGCTACACCTTC. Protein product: CSVVRLDYGYTF.

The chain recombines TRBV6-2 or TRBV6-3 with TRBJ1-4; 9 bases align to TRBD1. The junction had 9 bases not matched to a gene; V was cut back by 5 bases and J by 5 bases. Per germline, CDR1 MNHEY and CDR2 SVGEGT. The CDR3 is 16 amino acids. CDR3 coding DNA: TGTGCCAGCAGTCCCCTTGCCGGGACAGGGAATGAAAAACTGTTTTTT. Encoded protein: CASSPLAGTGNEKLFF.

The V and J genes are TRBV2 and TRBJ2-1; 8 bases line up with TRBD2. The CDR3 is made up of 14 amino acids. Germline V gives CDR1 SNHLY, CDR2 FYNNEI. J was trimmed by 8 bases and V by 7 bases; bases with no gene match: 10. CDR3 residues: CASTGLEGDDEQFF. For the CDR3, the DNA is TGTGCCAGCACGGGACTAGAGGGAGACGATGAGCAGTTCTTC.